The 25 T cell receptor beta chains below all came from one sample that was sequenced in a study of T-cell memory formation after mild COVID-19. From the 5' RACE reads, TCRdb called clonotypes with MiXCR, one entry per CDR3 protein. The data show about 290,000 distinct CDR3 sequences, approximately 15% seen once. The sequenced sample was PBMCs or a T cell subset sorted from them (not recorded which). The receptor set was obtained from a young man who had mild COVID-19 (a few samples of this study predate the infection). Cell type and time point are not known.

J is TRBJ1-4 and V is TRBV7-2; the match to TRBD1 covers 8 bases. V lost 1 base to trimming and J lost 7 bases; unmatched junction nucleotides: 2. The CDR3 runs to 14 residues. Germline CDR1 is SGHTA and CDR2 is FQGNSA. The CDR3 is CASSLDRGAEKLFF. Written as DNA, the CDR3 is TGTGCCAGCAGCTTAGACAGGGGGGCTGAAAAACTGTTTTTT.

This clonotype turned up a few times. The chain is built from TRBV4-3 and TRBJ2-7; D may be TRBD2 (5 bases). Trimming removed 0 bases from V and 2 bases from J, with 8 bases in between. The CDR3 loop spans 14 amino acids. From germline, CDR1 is LGHNA and CDR2 YSLEER. CDR3 nucleotides: TGCGCCAGCAGCCAAGATTTCGGGGCCTACGAGCAGTACTTC. It is translated as CASSQDFGAYEQYF.

V gene TRBV20-1 combines with J gene TRBJ1-1; tentatively, D is TRBD1 (5 bases). Trimming removed 0 bases from V and 1 base from J, with 15 bases in between. Germline V lookup: CDR1 DFQATT, CDR2 SNEGSKA (reference sequence). The CDR3 totals 16 residues. This chain's CDR3 is CSARDWQGTQNTEAFF. CDR3 sequence (DNA): TGCAGTGCTAGAGATTGGCAGGGTACCCAGAACACTGAAGCTTTCTTT.

This clonotype was seen more than once but under ten times. This chain uses TRBV28 with TRBJ2-7, with 11 bases fitting TRBD1. V was pared by 5 bases and J by 3 bases, with 6 bases of the junction left unmatched. Germline V gene lookup returns CDR1 MDHEN and CDR2 SYDVKM. This CDR3 is 15 amino acids long. In nucleotides, the CDR3 is TGTGCCAGCAGTATAGGACAGGGGGCGTACTACGAGCAGTACGTC. Protein sequence: CASSIGQGAYYEQYV.

This clonotype occurred many times. This chain uses TRBV7-2 with TRBJ2-1, with TRBD2 matching over 8 bases. Germline V lookup: CDR1 SGHTA, CDR2 FQGNSA. This CDR3 has 15 residues. The V and J ends lost 2 bases and 5 bases, in that order; junction bases with no gene match: 5. The CDR3 DNA reads as TGTGCCAGCAGCTTACGGGCGGGGGGAAACAATGAGCAGTTCTTC. Protein: CASSLRAGGNNEQFF.

This clonotype has more than one count but fewer than ten. J is TRBJ1-2 and V is TRBV28, with a possible D match to TRBD1 (5 bases). Germline-derived CDR1 and CDR2 are MDHEN and SYDVKM. The germline V and J ends were trimmed by 6 bases and 4 bases, with 15 bases remaining between them. CDR3 length: 14 amino acids. The CDR3 reads CASSPGQSGYGYTF. The CDR3 bases are TGTGCCAGCAGCCCAGGGCAAAGTGGCTATGGCTACACCTTC.

The sample holds many counts of this clonotype. CDR3 coding DNA: TGTGCCAGCAGCTCCGAACAGGGGAACACTGAAGCTTTCTTT. Translating it yields CASSSEQGNTEAFF. The rearrangement joins TRBV7-9 to TRBJ1-1, with D maybe TRBD1 (6 bases). The CDR3 is 14 residues long. V lost 4 bases and J lost 1, with 10 bases in between. Germline CDR1 and CDR2: SEHNR and FQNEAQ (reference sequence).

This clonotype showed up just a few times. The CDR3 is CASSLWDTDNSPLHF. CDR3 nucleotide sequence: TGTGCCAGCAGCCTGTGGGACACCGATAATTCACCCCTCCACTTT. The V gene is TRBV27, the J gene TRBJ1-6, with D possibly matching TRBD1 (6 bases). Germline-derived CDR1 and CDR2 are MNHEY and SMNVEV (reference sequence). CDR3 length equals 15 residues. Deletions cut 6 bases from V and 5 bases from J, with 14 bases between.

V and J are TRBV20-1 and TRBJ2-7; 7 nucleotides align to TRBD1. The CDR3 covers 17 residues. V was pared by 1 base and J by 0 bases, with 12 bases of the junction left unmatched. Per germline, CDR1 DFQATT and CDR2 SNEGSKA (reference sequence). The CDR3 protein is CSARVLYRGAVSYEQYV. CDR3 nucleotides: TGCAGTGCTAGAGTACTCTACAGGGGCGCCGTCTCCTACGAGCAGTACGTC.

V is TRBV6-5 and J is TRBJ2-6; 9 nucleotides match TRBD2. The ends lost 2 bases at V and 1 base at J; junction bases unmatched: 3. Germline loops: CDR1 MNHEY, CDR2 SVGAGI. This CDR3 has 17 amino acids. CDR3 loop: CASSYRAGGSGANVLTF. As DNA, the CDR3 is TGTGCCAGCAGTTACAGAGCGGGGGGATCTGGGGCCAACGTCCTGACTTTC.

The gene calls are TRBV13 and TRBJ2-2; D is possibly TRBD2 (6 bases). Germline CDR1 reads PRHDT; CDR2 reads FYEKMQ (reference sequence). The CDR3 is 15 residues long. Trimming pared 6 bases from V and 0 bases from J, leaving 11 bases between. CDR3 DNA: TGTGCCAGCAGTAAGGGCGGGGCGAACACCGGGGAGCTGTTTTTT. It specifies CASSKGGANTGELFF.

The chain carries TRBV4-3 and TRBJ1-5; D not resolved. The CDR3 loop spans 15 amino acids. Germline CDR1 LGHNA, CDR2 YSLEER. Trimming removed 1 base from V and 4 bases from J, with 11 bases in between. CDR3 DNA sequence: TGCGCCAGCAGCCAAGGCGAAGGGCGTAATCAGCCCCAGCATTTT. Residues: CASSQGEGRNQPQHF.

The V gene is TRBV18, the J gene TRBJ1-1; D unresolved. The V end was cut by 1 base, the J end by 2 bases, with 11 bases between. Germline V gene sequence: CDR1 KGHSH, CDR2 LQKENI. The CDR3 extends over 15 amino acids. The CDR3 protein is CASSPRHTSNTEAFF. CDR3 DNA sequence: TGTGCCAGCTCACCACGCCACACGAGTAACACTGAAGCTTTCTTT.

The chain uses TRBV7-3 and TRBJ2-2; 11 bases agree with TRBD2. This CDR3 has 16 residues. CDR1 and CDR2 (germline): SGHTA, FQGTGA. V lost 5 bases and J lost 1; bases outside the gene matches: 3. The CDR3 DNA reads as TGTGCCAGCAGCCCAGGACTAGCGGGGAACACCGGGGAGCTGTTTTTT. As protein: CASSPGLAGNTGELFF.

This clonotype was counted between two and nine times. The V call is TRBV5-1, the J call TRBJ1-4; 7 bases line up with TRBD1. The V and J ends lost 2 bases and 0 bases, in that order; junction bases with no gene match: 10. The CDR3 runs to 18 residues. The germline gives CDR1 SGHRS, CDR2 YFSETQ. In DNA form, the CDR3 reads TGCGCCAGCAGCTTAACAGGGGTGGGGATACCAACTAATGAAAAACTGTTTTTT. Protein sequence: CASSLTGVGIPTNEKLFF.

This clonotype was seen more than once but under ten times. The genes are TRBV6-5 and TRBJ1-1, with D tentatively TRBD1 (5 bases). Germline V gene sequence: CDR1 MNHEY, CDR2 SVGAGI. The CDR3 contains 16 residues. V was shortened by 0 bases and J by 4 bases, with 15 bases between the two germline ends. CDR3 loop: CASSYSWIGGGTEAFF. CDR3 bases: TGTGCCAGCAGTTACTCCTGGATCGGCGGGGGCACTGAAGCTTTCTTT.

This rearrangement joins TRBV6-2 or TRBV6-3 to TRBJ2-5; 7 bases are a match to TRBD1. The CDR3 has 13 residues. J was trimmed by 4 bases and V by 6 bases; bases with no gene match: 5. CDR1 is MNHEY, CDR2 SVGEGT, per germline. CDR3 in amino acids: CASRATGAETQYF. In nucleotides, the CDR3 is TGTGCCAGCAGGGCCACAGGGGCAGAGACCCAGTACTTC.

The chain combines TRBV27 with TRBJ1-6; 9 bases line up with TRBD1. CDR3 length: 15 residues. Per the germline V gene, CDR1 is MNHEY and CDR2 is SMNVEV (reference sequence). Trimming removed 6 bases from V and 7 bases from J; junction bases left unmatched: 7. The CDR3 loop is CASRPAGTGNSPLHF. In DNA form, the CDR3 reads TGTGCCAGCAGACCAGCCGGGACAGGGAATTCACCCCTCCACTTT.

This clonotype was detected ten times or more. The chain recombines TRBV18 with TRBJ2-1, with TRBD2 matching over 11 bases. CDR1 KGHSH and CDR2 LQKENI come from the germline V gene. CDR3 size: 16 residues. The ends lost 3 bases at V and 7 bases at J; junction bases unmatched: 8. CDR3 bases: TGTGCCAGCTCACCGCGGTTAGCGGGGGGGCGTAATGAGCAGTTCTTC. It codes for CASSPRLAGGRNEQFF.

The table lists this clonotype with a few counts. The chain is built from TRBV4-3 and TRBJ1-5; maybe TRBD1 (5 bases). The germline gives CDR1 LGHNA, CDR2 YSLEER. CDR3 length: 15 residues. Trimming removed 0 bases from V and 7 bases from J, with 13 bases in between. CDR3 protein: CASSQDHTGRQPQHF. The CDR3 coding sequence is TGCGCCAGCAGCCAAGATCACACGGGACGCCAGCCCCAGCATTTT.

This clonotype has ten or more counts. V is TRBV5-4 and J is TRBJ2-5, with 9 bases that match TRBD2. Germline V gene lookup returns CDR1 SGHNT and CDR2 YYREEE (reference sequence). There are 15 residues in the CDR3. V was pared by 3 bases and J by 4 bases, with 7 bases of the junction left unmatched. The CDR3 DNA reads TGTGCCAGCAGCTGGGACGCGGGGGGGGGAGAGACCCAGTACTTC. Translated: CASSWDAGGGETQYF.

CDR3 in amino acids: CASSVEGAKTDTQYF. DNA of the CDR3: TGTGCCAGCAGCGTAGAGGGGGCGAAGACAGATACGCAGTATTTT. The chain combines TRBV9 with TRBJ2-3; 7 bases fit TRBD1. J was trimmed by 3 bases and V by 0 bases; bases with no gene match: 4. The CDR3 has 15 residues. CDR1 is SGDLS, CDR2 YYNGEE, per germline.

The sample holds a few counts of this clonotype. The chain links TRBV29-1 to TRBJ1-1; tentatively, D is TRBD1 (6 bases). CDR1 is SQVTM and CDR2 is ANQGSEA in the germline V gene. V was pared by 6 bases and J by 11 bases, with 22 bases between. The CDR3 spans 13 residues. The CDR3 loop reads CSVAAGNRVGAFF. CDR3 nucleotide sequence: TGCAGCGTCGCCGCCGGGAACAGGGTAGGGGCTTTCTTT.

This chain joins TRBV10-3 and TRBJ2-1; 9 bases map to TRBD1. Germline V gene lookup returns CDR1 ENHRY and CDR2 SYGVKD. Unmatched junction bases numbered 12, after V lost 8 bases and J lost 7 bases. This CDR3 spans 15 amino acids. The CDR3 protein is CAILPRQGDLNEQFF. As DNA, the CDR3 is TGTGCCATCCTCCCTCGACAGGGGGATTTGAATGAGCAGTTCTTC.

This chain joins TRBV5-1 and TRBJ2-7; TRBD1 matches 7 bases. The CDR3 is 15 amino acids. CDR1 is SGHRS and CDR2 is YFSETQ in the germline V gene. V lost 4 bases, J lost 4 bases, and 11 bases stayed unmatched. In DNA form, the CDR3 reads TGCGCCAGCAGCCCAGGTGGTACAGGGGAATACGAGCAGTACGTC. It is translated as CASSPGGTGEYEQYV.